The 21 T cell receptor beta chains reported below all come from one sample, sequenced in a study of shared clonotypes between healthy human individuals. Measured with immunoSEQ multiplex PCR; TCRdb has only the in-frame clones, and not every one. The sample contains approximately 350,000 clones, approximately 74% of which appear only once. The sequencing input was memory CD4+ T cells sorted from blood. Subset defined: CD45RA-negative fraction. These TCRs come from a man younger than 40 in good health.

This rearrangement joins TRBV7-8 to TRBJ2-5; no definite D call. The CDR3 is 12 amino acids. V was clipped by 0 bases and J by 5 bases, with 4 bases between them. Looked up from germline, CDR1 is SGHVS and CDR2 is FQNEAQ. CDR3: CASSLAFETQYF. For the CDR3, the DNA is TGTGCCAGCAGCTTAGCGTTTGAGACCCAGTACTTC. The full variable domain, its missing parts supplied by reference TRBV7-8 and TRBJ2-5, is GAGVSQSPRYKVAKRGQDVALRCDPISGHVSLFWYQQALGQGPEFLTYFQNEAQLDKSGLPSDRFFAERPEGSVSTLKIQRTQQEDSAVYLCASSLAFETQYFGPGTRLLVL.

The rearrangement links TRBV11-3 to TRBJ2-5, with TRBD1 matching over 8 bases. The CDR3 has 15 amino acids. The germline gives CDR1 SGHNT, CDR2 YENEEA. V lost 1 base and J lost 3; bases outside the gene matches: 4. CDR3: CASSLVGTGEETQYF. As DNA, the CDR3 is TGTGCCAGCAGCTTAGTAGGGACAGGAGAAGAGACCCAGTACTTC.

This clone was detected only a few times. The chain combines TRBV15 with TRBJ2-5; TRBD2 matches at 14 bases. Germline trimming cut 7 bases from V and 5 bases from J; bases unmatched to any gene: 3. Looked up from germline, CDR1 is LNHNV and CDR2 is YYDKDF (reference sequence). CDR3 length: 14 residues. The CDR3 spells CATKGLAGVETQYF. The CDR3 DNA follows: TGTGCCACCAAGGGACTAGCGGGAGTGGAGACCCAGTACTTC.

This chain uses TRBV5-1 with TRBJ1-1, with 7 bases lining up with TRBD1. This CDR3 is 14 amino acids long. CDR1 SGHRS and CDR2 YFSETQ come from the germline V gene. After removal of 0 bases from V and 4 bases from J, the junction contained 3 bases not matched to a gene. CDR3 in amino acids: CASSLGQGSTEAFF. The CDR3 DNA sequence: TGCGCCAGCAGCTTGGGACAGGGTAGCACTGAAGCTTTCTTT.

This chain links TRBV5-4 with TRBJ2-2, with D unclear. Trimming removed 1 base from V and 5 bases from J, with 9 bases in between. The CDR3 extends over 14 amino acids. CDR1 and CDR2 from the germline V gene are SGHNT and YYREEE (reference sequence). The CDR3 sequence is CASSLSSPTGELFF. The CDR3 DNA reads as TGTGCCAGCAGCTTGTCGTCCCCTACCGGGGAGCTGTTTTTT.

CDR3 loop: CASSLASGYEQYF. The CDR3 DNA reads TGTGCCAGCAGCTTGGCTAGCGGCTACGAGCAGTACTTC. The V call is TRBV5-6, the J call TRBJ2-7, with TRBD2 identical over 7 bases. CDR1 and CDR2 from the germline V gene are SGHDT and YYEEEE. V lost 0 bases and J lost 3; bases outside the gene matches: 0. CDR3 length: 13 amino acids.

This chain connects TRBV5-1 to TRBJ2-1, with D tentatively TRBD2 (5 bases). V was pared by 1 base and J by 4 bases, with 12 bases between. This CDR3 has 15 residues. Germline CDR1 is SGHRS and CDR2 is YFSETQ. CDR3 amino acids: CASSLSSGDYNEQFF. The CDR3 DNA reads as TGCGCCAGCAGCTTGTCCAGCGGAGATTACAATGAGCAGTTCTTC.

The chain is built from TRBV6-5 and TRBJ1-1, with a tentative D call TRBD1 (6 bases). CDR3 size: 13 residues. CDR1 and CDR2 from the germline V gene are MNHEY and SVGAGI. The ends were cut back, 3 bases at V and 7 bases at J, with 12 bases in the middle. The CDR3 protein is CASSYWEGGEAFF. CDR3 bases: TGTGCCAGCAGTTATTGGGAGGGGGGTGAAGCTTTCTTT.

The CDR3 sequence is CASRVRGIGYNQPQHF. The CDR3 nucleotides read TGTGCCAGCAGGGTGAGGGGCATCGGCTACAATCAGCCCCAGCATTTT. The chain uses TRBV28 and TRBJ1-5; D may be TRBD1 (5 bases). V shed 6 bases and J shed 3 bases, with 18 bases lying between them. Germline CDR1 MDHEN, CDR2 SYDVKM. This CDR3 contains 16 residues.

V and J are TRBV29-1 and TRBJ1-5, with D possibly being TRBD1 (6 bases). The CDR3 extends over 15 amino acids. V dropped 6 bases and J dropped 2 bases, with 17 bases sitting between them. Germline lookup yields CDR1 SQVTM and CDR2 ANQGSEA. The CDR3 DNA reads as TGCAGCGTCCCCCCGGGGGGACAAGGCAATCAGCCCCAGCATTTT. Its translation: CSVPPGGQGNQPQHF.

The chain employs TRBV6-6 and TRBJ1-2, with 7 positions matching TRBD1. The CDR3 loop spans 14 amino acids. The ends lost 6 bases at V and 5 bases at J; junction bases unmatched: 9. Per the germline V gene, CDR1 is MNHNY and CDR2 is SVGAGI (reference sequence). This CDR3 is CASRKEGQLYGYTF. DNA for the CDR3: TGTGCCAGCAGAAAAGAGGGACAGCTATATGGCTACACCTTC.

The chain employs TRBV5-6 and TRBJ2-1, with TRBD2 as a possible D gene (6 bases). The CDR3 is 14 residues long. In germline, CDR1 is SGHDT, CDR2 YYEEEE. Between the trimmed V and J ends, which lost 2 bases and 5 bases, there was a span of 11 bases. CDR3 loop: CASSFSSAHNEQFF. For the CDR3, the DNA is TGTGCCAGCAGCTTCTCTAGCGCCCACAATGAGCAGTTCTTC.

There are a few counts of this clone. The V and J genes are TRBV2 and TRBJ2-5; no definite D call. The CDR3 runs to 11 residues. Germline lookup yields CDR1 SNHLY and CDR2 FYNNEI. Trimming left V 6 bases short and J 7 bases short, with 9 bases between. CDR3 protein: CASSPKGTQYF. The DNA for the CDR3 is TGTGCCAGCAGCCCCAAAGGGACCCAGTACTTC.

This clone appeared many times. This chain links TRBV10-2 with TRBJ2-5; D is ambiguous. The CDR3 totals 12 residues. Germline V gene lookup returns CDR1 WSHSY and CDR2 SAAADI. Trimming took off 2 bases at V and 5 bases at J, with 6 bases between the two ends. The CDR3 DNA reads TGCGCCAGCAGTGAGGTTGGTGAGACCCAGTACTTC. Translated, it gives CASSEVGETQYF.

This chain uses TRBV7-8 with TRBJ2-1; tentative D call: TRBD2 (6 bases). The CDR3 contains 13 residues. Per germline, CDR1 SGHVS and CDR2 FQNEAQ. The V end was cut by 6 bases, the J end by 9 bases, with 15 bases between. CDR3 protein: CASRKDYLGEQFF. CDR3 sequence (DNA): TGTGCCAGCAGAAAGGACTATCTCGGTGAGCAGTTCTTC.

The CDR3 here is CASSLGTGMNTGELFF. The DNA for the CDR3 is TGCGCCAGCAGCTTGGGGACAGGGATGAACACCGGGGAGCTGTTTTTT. The gene calls are TRBV5-1 and TRBJ2-2; 8 positions agree with TRBD1. There are 16 residues in the CDR3. Germline-derived CDR1 and CDR2 are SGHRS and YFSETQ. V lost 0 bases to trimming and J lost 1 base; unmatched junction nucleotides: 2. The variable domain in full, completed from reference TRBV5-1 and TRBJ2-2, reads KAGVTQTPRYLIKTRGQQVTLSCSPISGHRSVSWYQQTPGQGLQFLFEYFSETQRNKGNFPGRFSGRQFSNSRSEMNVSTLELGDSALYLCASSLGTGMNTGELFFGEGSRLTVL.

The chain couples TRBV27 to TRBJ2-7; TRBD2 aligns across 9 bases. The germline CDR1 and CDR2 sequences are MNHEY and SMNVEV (reference sequence). The CDR3 sequence is 21 residues long. V shed 5 bases and J 5 bases; nucleotides not matched to a gene: 28. In nucleotides, the CDR3 is TGTGCCAGCAGTCTCCTCCCACTAGCGGGCCCGACGCTAGCGGCTTCCCACGAGCAGTACTTC. Its translation: CASSLLPLAGPTLAASHEQYF.

This clone came up once. This chain links TRBV7-9 with TRBJ2-1; 8 bases match TRBD2. V shed 2 bases and J 5 bases; nucleotides not matched to a gene: 8. CDR1 SEHNR and CDR2 FQNEAQ come from the germline V gene (reference sequence). The CDR3 extends over 16 amino acids. CDR3 coding DNA: TGTGCCAGCAGCTTAATTCGTACTAGCGGAAACAATGAGCAGTTCTTC. Translated, it gives CASSLIRTSGNNEQFF.

V is TRBV7-9 and J is TRBJ2-3, with a possible D match to TRBD1 (5 bases). Germline CDR1 is SEHNR and CDR2 is FQNEAQ (reference sequence). This CDR3 region has 14 residues. V lost 1 base and J 3 bases, leaving 8 bases between the germline ends. The CDR3 DNA sequence: TGTGCCAGCAGCTTAGACAGGCAGACAGATACGCAGTATTTT. Translation: CASSLDRQTDTQYF.

The V and J genes are TRBV11-2 and TRBJ2-7; perhaps TRBD2 as D (6 bases). The CDR3 is 17 amino acids. V lost 1 base and J lost 1, with 17 bases in between. Per the germline V gene, CDR1 is SGHAT and CDR2 is FQNNGV. The CDR3 region is CASSLGLQWGESYEQYF. The CDR3 DNA reads as TGTGCCAGCAGCTTAGGTCTCCAATGGGGGGAGTCCTACGAGCAGTACTTC. The full variable domain, in which reference TRBV11-2 and TRBJ2-7 provide the parts outside the CDR3, is EAGVAQSPRYKIIEKRQSVAFWCNPISGHATLYWYQQILGQGPKLLIQFQNNGVVDDSQLPKDRFSAERLKGVDSTLKIQPAKLEDSAVYLCASSLGLQWGESYEQYFGPGTRLTVT.

CDR3 bases: TGTGCCAGCTCACCACAGGATGAGCAGTTCTTC. Encoded protein: CASSPQDEQFF. The chain has TRBV18 and TRBJ2-1; D unclear. The germline V gene has CDR1 KGHSH and CDR2 LQKENI. V lost 1 base to trimming and J lost 8 bases, with 3 bases between them. This CDR3 comprises 11 residues.